This T cell receptor (beta chain) was found in a study of blood T cell repertoires in COVID-19. Methods used by the authors: Reference gene primer amplification yielded estimated nucleated cell counts. Clones were read by immunoSEQ multiplex PCR, and TCRdb kept only the in-frame ones, dropping some. V, J and clone size are those of that table, while D and trimming were read from the DNA. Of about 150,000 clones in the sample, about four fifths are singletons; the top ten hold approximately 32%. The CDR3 runs 15 residues. The germline V gene has CDR1 SGHVS and CDR2 FQNEAQ. V was pared by 4 bases and J by 5 bases, with 7 bases of the junction left unmatched.

The clonotype originates from a woman between 55 and 75 years old with acute or convalescent COVID-19. The sequenced sample consisted of peripheral blood. The chain combines TRBV7-8 with TRBJ1-5, with 8 bases fitting TRBD1. Here the CDR3 DNA reads TGTGCCAGCAGCTCATGGACAGGGATCGATCAGCCCCAGCATTTT. Encoded protein: CASSSWTGIDQPQHF.